This TCR beta chain was identified in a study of blood T cell repertoires in COVID-19. V shed 2 bases and J 4 bases; nucleotides not matched to a gene: 8. CDR1 and CDR2 (germline): SGHVS, FNYEAQ. This CDR3 has 17 amino acids. Clones were sequenced by immunoSEQ multiplex PCR, and TCRdb holds only the in-frame ones, with some missing. The table lists about 50,000 clones, around 80% of them singletons, with about a sixth in the top ten. The receptor's source is a man in his forties with acute or convalescent COVID-19. The sample consisted of peripheral blood. This chain connects TRBV7-6 to TRBJ2-2; 9 bases line up with TRBD1. CDR3 nucleotide sequence: TGTGCCAGCAGCTTATACTTACAGGGGGCAGTCACCGGGGAGCTGTTTTTT. Translation: CASSLYLQGAVTGELFF.